Here is one T cell receptor (beta chain) with its context. This entry is derived from a study of blood T cell repertoires in COVID-19. Study in general: Spain, Italy and the United States supplied samples that represented acute and convalescent COVID-19.

Sequencing was performed with immunoSEQ multiplex PCR; in TCRdb, only in-frame clones are kept and a portion is missing. The sample has about 70,000 clones, 81% seen once. Material for sequencing was peripheral blood. The source of this sequence is a man older than 75 with acute or convalescent COVID-19.

CDR3 residues: CASRDLRVHEQFF. The DNA for the CDR3 is TGTGCCAGCAGAGACCTCAGGGTCCATGAGCAGTTCTTC. V and J are TRBV6-6 and TRBJ2-1; possible D gene TRBD1, 5 bases. The V end lost 6 bases, the J end lost 8 bases, and 14 bases lay between the germline ends. The germline V gene has CDR1 MNHNY and CDR2 SVGAGI (reference sequence). The CDR3 totals 13 residues.